This T cell receptor beta chain originates from a study of blood T cell repertoires in COVID-19. In the study overall: Acute and convalescent COVID-19 samples came from the United States, Italy and Spain.

This CDR3 has 14 amino acids. The V segment lost 4 bases and the J segment 7 bases; nucleotides outside the gene matches: 9. The germline gives CDR1 KGHSH, CDR2 LQKENI. TCRdb keeps only in-frame clones here, not all; method: immunoSEQ multiplex PCR. The table records around 90,000 clones, around 88% of them present only once. This chain uses TRBV18 with TRBJ2-7, with TRBD1 identical over 8 bases. The origin of this receptor is a man aged 50 or older with COVID-19, enrolled during active disease. What was sequenced was peripheral blood. CDR3 DNA sequence: TGTGCCAGCTCACTGGGACAGGCCGTTTCTGAGCAGTACTTC. It encodes CASSLGQAVSEQYF.